The T cell receptor (beta chain) under discussion was sequenced for a study of blood T cell repertoires in COVID-19. On the study more broadly: Researchers got acute and convalescent COVID-19 samples from the United States, Italy and Spain. T cells, B-cell-depleted T cells, or PBMCs provided the cDNA or gDNA that served as material.

A few counts support this clone. The CDR3 consists of 13 residues. CDR1 is SGHNT, CDR2 YYREEE, per germline (reference sequence). V lost 0 bases and J lost 3, with 6 bases in between. Per the original methods: Reference gene primer amplification yielded estimated nucleated cell counts. Profiled with immunoSEQ multiplex PCR; TCRdb holds only in-frame clones, not every one. The D gene and trimming were derived from the DNA, and the V and J assignments and clone size from that table. The profile shows approximately 320,000 clones, around 85% of them singletons. The sequence derives from a human donor in a cohort sampled during active COVID-19. The sequencing sample was made of peripheral blood. The chain employs TRBV5-4 and TRBJ1-2; D remains unclear. CDR3 DNA sequence: TGTGCCAGCAGCTTGGATCATTACTATGGCTACACCTTC. Amino acid sequence: CASSLDHYYGYTF.